Presented here are 27 T cell receptor beta chains from one specimen sequenced in a study of cytomegalovirus exposure and HLA in healthy donors. It was with 60 Vbeta and 13 Jbeta primers that the PCR ran. Some clones are missing from TCRdb's copy, which holds only in-frame ones; the method was immunoSEQ multiplex PCR. The sample contains approximately 120,000 clones, roughly three quarters of which appear only once. Sequencing was performed on PBMCs. The receptor set was obtained from a woman aged 25 to 39 in good health and CMV-seronegative.

The chain carries TRBV15 and TRBJ2-7, with 8 bases lining up with TRBD2. The CDR3 extends over 14 amino acids. V lost 2 bases and J lost 6; bases outside the gene matches: 6. CDR1 is LNHNV and CDR2 is YYDKDF in the germline V gene (reference sequence). CDR3 sequence reads: CATSRQREWGEQYF. DNA for the CDR3: TGTGCCACCAGCAGACAGCGGGAGTGGGGCGAGCAGTACTTC.

V and J are TRBV2 and TRBJ2-2; a possible D gene is TRBD2 (5 bases). The CDR3 consists of 15 residues. Trimming cost V 8 bases and J 4 bases, with 17 bases left between them. CDR1 SNHLY and CDR2 FYNNEI come from the germline V gene. CDR3 amino acids: CASQHDGRVTGELFF. For the CDR3, the DNA is TGTGCCAGCCAGCACGATGGGCGGGTCACCGGGGAGCTGTTTTTT.

As to this clone: One end of the junction is discordant with germline, which a read error may explain. The chain employs TRBV6-1 and TRBJ2-1, with TRBD1 matching over 7 bases. The CDR3 totals 15 residues. Germline V gives CDR1 MNHNS, CDR2 SASEGT. The CDR3 loop reads CASTGDRSSYSEQFF. The CDR3 DNA is TGTGCCAGCACCGGGGACAGAAGCTCCTACAGTGAGCAGTTCTTC.

This chain links TRBV12-5 with TRBJ2-1; TRBD1 aligns across 10 bases. J was trimmed by 3 bases and V by 1 base; bases with no gene match: 15. The CDR3 consists of 20 residues. Germline CDR1 LGHNT, CDR2 FRNRAP. Written as DNA, the CDR3 is TGTGCTAGTGGTTTGGATCTAGGACAGGGGGTGTTGAGGTACTACAATGAGCAGTTCTTC. This sequence encodes CASGLDLGQGVLRYYNEQFF.

The J gene is TRBJ2-5, the V gene TRBV7-2, with 8 bases identical to TRBD2. The CDR3 is made up of 19 amino acids. The germline V gene has CDR1 SGHTA and CDR2 FQGNSA. V lost 5 bases, J lost 3 bases, and 20 bases stayed unmatched. Here the CDR3 reads CASSPRGISAGGGEETQYF. The DNA for the CDR3 is TGTGCCAGCAGCCCTAGGGGTATCTCGGCGGGGGGTGGGGAAGAGACCCAGTACTTC.

The genes are TRBV5-1 and TRBJ1-6, with TRBD1 as a possible D gene (5 bases). Trimming stripped 1 base from V and 9 bases from J, with 8 bases between. There are 13 residues in the CDR3. In germline, CDR1 is SGHRS, CDR2 YFSETQ. CDR3 sequence: CASSLHQGSPLHF. For the CDR3, the DNA is TGCGCCAGCAGCTTGCACCAGGGTTCACCCCTCCACTTT. The full variable domain, in which reference TRBV5-1 and TRBJ1-6 provide the parts outside the CDR3, is KAGVTQTPRYLIKTRGQQVTLSCSPISGHRSVSWYQQTPGQGLQFLFEYFSETQRNKGNFPGRFSGRQFSNSRSEMNVSTLELGDSALYLCASSLHQGSPLHFGNGTRLTVT.

This clone turned up a few times. The genes are TRBV6-1 and TRBJ2-1; 8 nucleotides align to TRBD2. J gave up 0 bases and V 2 bases, and 0 bases lay outside the gene matches. CDR1 is MNHNS, CDR2 SASEGT, per germline. The CDR3 runs to 15 residues. CDR3 amino acids: CASSESGSSYNEQFF. As DNA, the CDR3 is TGTGCCAGCAGTGAAAGCGGGAGCTCCTACAATGAGCAGTTCTTC.

This clone was observed a handful of times. This rearrangement joins TRBV6-6 to TRBJ2-7; weak D call: TRBD1 (6 bases). The CDR3 runs 14 residues. V was pared by 5 bases and J by 5 bases, with 16 bases between. Germline V gene sequence: CDR1 MNHNY, CDR2 SVGAGI (reference sequence). CDR3 in amino acids: CASSGPGEYNEQYF. CDR3 nucleotides: TGTGCCAGCAGTGGGCCAGGGGAGTACAACGAGCAGTACTTC.

The rearrangement uses TRBV7-2 and TRBJ2-6, with a weak D call TRBD1 (6 bases). This CDR3 has 17 residues. V was pared by 1 base and J by 0 bases, with 10 bases between. Germline V gene lookup returns CDR1 SGHTA and CDR2 FQGNSA. CDR3 region: CASSLDPRGSGANVLTF. CDR3 coding DNA: TGTGCCAGCAGCTTAGACCCCAGGGGCTCTGGGGCCAACGTCCTGACTTTC.

This chain joins TRBV2 and TRBJ2-7, with 7 bases matching TRBD2. In germline, CDR1 is SNHLY, CDR2 FYNNEI. The CDR3 has 13 residues. J was trimmed by 2 bases and V by 6 bases; bases with no gene match: 4. The CDR3 reads CASRRGVTYEQYF. For the CDR3, the DNA is TGTGCCAGCAGACGGGGGGTCACCTACGAGCAGTACTTC.

The chain employs TRBV10-1 and TRBJ2-3, with 8 bases lining up with TRBD2. This CDR3 contains 15 residues. Unmatched junction bases numbered 5, after V lost 0 bases and J lost 6 bases. Germline V CDR1 and CDR2: WNHNN, SYGVQD (reference sequence). Here the CDR3 reads CASSESRRGADTQYF. CDR3 sequence (DNA): TGCGCCAGCAGTGAGTCGAGGCGGGGGGCGGATACGCAGTATTTT.

The chain carries TRBV9 and TRBJ2-2; perhaps TRBD1 as D (6 bases). The CDR3 has 15 amino acids. Deletions cut 1 base from V and 6 bases from J, with 13 bases between. Per germline, CDR1 SGDLS and CDR2 YYNGEE. The CDR3 is CASSVRPQGSGELFF. The CDR3 DNA is TGTGCCAGCAGCGTACGACCACAGGGTTCCGGGGAGCTGTTTTTT.

DNA of the CDR3: TGTGCCACCAGCAGAGATACAACGCCGGGACAGGAGTTCTTC. Translated: CATSRDTTPGQEFF. This chain uses TRBV15 with TRBJ2-1; 8 bases fit TRBD1. J gave up 14 bases and V 0 bases, and 9 bases lay outside the gene matches. The CDR3 has 14 residues. The germline V gene has CDR1 LNHNV and CDR2 YYDKDF (reference sequence).

The V and J genes are TRBV5-3 and TRBJ1-6, with TRBD1 matching 10 bases. TRBV5-3 is reported as an ORF; its role is uncertain. The CDR3 is 19 amino acids. V was clipped by 4 bases and J by 0 bases; unmatched bases: 10. The CDR3 sequence is CARSEGTGVCGSYNSPLHF. DNA of the CDR3: TGTGCCAGAAGCGAAGGGACAGGGGTGTGCGGCTCCTATAATTCACCCCTCCACTTT.

V gene TRBV18 combines with J gene TRBJ1-6, with a possible D match to TRBD1 (6 bases). The CDR3 consists of 14 residues. The V and J ends lost 5 bases and 9 bases respectively, with 14 bases between them. Germline V gene lookup returns CDR1 KGHSH and CDR2 LQKENI. The CDR3 loop reads CASSSGTSGSPLHF. The CDR3 DNA reads TGTGCCAGCTCATCCGGGACAAGCGGTTCACCCCTCCACTTT.

The chain is built from TRBV27 and TRBJ2-7; possibly TRBD2 for D (6 bases). The V and J ends lost 5 bases and 1 base respectively, with 15 bases between them. This CDR3 has 15 amino acids. Germline loops: CDR1 MNHEY, CDR2 SMNVEV (reference sequence). The CDR3 sequence: CASSPYPRGSYEQYF. The CDR3, as DNA: TGTGCCAGCAGTCCATATCCTCGGGGGTCCTACGAGCAGTACTTC.

This clone was seen a single time. The rearrangement uses TRBV5-8 and TRBJ1-5; D not certain. This CDR3 is 13 amino acids long. Germline V gene data show CDR1 as SGHTS and CDR2 as YDEGEE. The germline V and J ends were trimmed by 0 bases and 5 bases, with 6 bases remaining between them. Here the CDR3 DNA reads TGTGCCAGCAGCTTGGAACGAGATCAGCCCCAGCATTTT. Protein: CASSLERDQPQHF. Based on the CDR3 plus reference TRBV5-8 and TRBJ1-5, the full variable domain is EAGVTQSPTHLIKTRGQQATLRCSPISGHTSVYWYQQALGLGLQFLLWYDEGEERNRGNFPPRFSGRQFPNYSSELNVNALELEDSALYLCASSLERDQPQHFGDGTRLSIL.

V usage is TRBV5-1 and J usage is TRBJ1-5, with 7 bases identical to TRBD1. V lost 4 bases and J lost 5; bases outside the gene matches: 9. The V gene's germline CDR1 is SGHRS and CDR2 YFSETQ. The CDR3 runs 15 residues. The CDR3 nucleotides read TGCGCCAGCAGCGTAACGACAGGGATTCATCAGCCCCAGCATTTT. Its protein is CASSVTTGIHQPQHF. Supplemented by reference TRBV5-1 and TRBJ1-5, the full variable domain reads KAGVTQTPRYLIKTRGQQVTLSCSPISGHRSVSWYQQTPGQGLQFLFEYFSETQRNKGNFPGRFSGRQFSNSRSEMNVSTLELGDSALYLCASSVTTGIHQPQHFGDGTRLSIL.

This chain links TRBV15 with TRBJ1-2; no definite D call. The germline V gene has CDR1 LNHNV and CDR2 YYDKDF (reference sequence). The CDR3 spans 14 residues. V lost 7 bases and J 5 bases, leaving 17 bases between the germline ends. The CDR3 DNA is TGTGCCACCACCCACGGAGGATCACGATATGGCTACACCTTC. Residues: CATTHGGSRYGYTF.

The chain recombines TRBV5-6 with TRBJ2-5; 7 bases line up with TRBD1. This CDR3 contains 17 residues. V lost 4 bases, J lost 3 bases, and 15 bases stayed unmatched. CDR1 is SGHDT and CDR2 is YYEEEE in the germline V gene. This CDR3 is CASSPPPGQHAKETQYF. As DNA, the CDR3 is TGTGCCAGCAGCCCACCTCCGGGACAGCACGCCAAAGAGACCCAGTACTTC.

The J gene is TRBJ2-1, the V gene TRBV13, with 7 bases matching TRBD2. Germline V CDR1 and CDR2: PRHDT, FYEKMQ (reference sequence). The CDR3 loop spans 13 amino acids. With 5 bases clipped from V and 9 bases from J, the junction kept 7 bases outside the gene matches. CDR3 nucleotides: TGTGCCAGCAGCGCCGGACTAGACGGTGAGCAGTTCTTC. Its protein product is CASSAGLDGEQFF.

V usage is TRBV25-1 and J usage is TRBJ1-3; D gene ambiguous. V gave up 5 bases and J gave up 8 bases, with 7 bases separating them. The germline V gene has CDR1 MGHDK and CDR2 SYGVNS. The CDR3 has 11 amino acids. CDR3 region: CASSFGDTIYF. In DNA, the CDR3 is TGTGCCAGCAGTTTCGGTGACACCATATATTTT.

This chain connects TRBV6-9 to TRBJ2-4; TRBD1 might be the D (6 bases). V lost 7 bases and J 2 bases, leaving 12 bases between the germline ends. The CDR3 length is 14 residues. The V gene's germline CDR1 is MNHGY and CDR2 SVAAGI. CDR3 sequence: CASITGWTKNIQYF. CDR3 bases: TGTGCCAGCATCACAGGGTGGACCAAAAACATTCAGTACTTC.

The chain combines TRBV5-6 with TRBJ2-3; no clear D gene. V lost 1 base, J lost 6 bases, and 9 bases lay in between. The CDR3 is 13 residues long. The germline CDR1 and CDR2 sequences are SGHDT and YYEEEE. The CDR3 DNA follows: TGTGCCAGCAGCTTGCCCGGGTCCGATACGCAGTATTTT. Translation: CASSLPGSDTQYF. Together with reference TRBV5-6 and TRBJ2-3, the CDR3 gives the full variable domain: DAGVTQSPTHLIKTRGQQVTLRCSPKSGHDTVSWYQQALGQGPQFIFQYYEEEERQRGNFPDRFSGHQFPNYSSELNVNALLLGDSALYLCASSLPGSDTQYFGPGTRLTVL.

The CDR3 DNA is TGTGCCAGCAGCGTAGGCGGGGCGGTGGGTAATGAAAAACTGTTTTTT. Its protein is CASSVGGAVGNEKLFF. The genes are TRBV9 and TRBJ1-4, with D tentatively TRBD1 (5 bases). Germline assignment: CDR1 SGDLS and CDR2 YYNGEE. Trimming removed 0 bases from V and 4 bases from J, with 13 bases in between. CDR3 size: 16 residues.

The rearrangement joins TRBV7-3 to TRBJ2-2; no firm D call. The germline V and J ends were trimmed by 2 bases and 1 base, with 5 bases remaining between them. The CDR3 is 14 residues long. Germline assignment: CDR1 SGHTA and CDR2 FQGTGA. CDR3 protein: CASSLAGNTGELFF. CDR3 coding DNA: TGTGCCAGCAGCTTAGCAGGGAACACCGGGGAGCTGTTTTTT.

The rearrangement links TRBV18 to TRBJ1-5; D unresolved. This CDR3 comprises 14 residues. Per germline, CDR1 KGHSH and CDR2 LQKENI. The V and J ends lost 2 bases and 2 bases respectively, with 7 bases between them. The CDR3 is CASSPTDRNQPQHF. The CDR3 DNA reads TGTGCCAGCTCACCAACAGACCGCAATCAGCCCCAGCATTTT. The full variable domain, its missing parts supplied by reference TRBV18 and TRBJ1-5, is NAGVMQNPRHLVRRRGQEARLRCSPMKGHSHVYWYRQLPEEGLKFMVYLQKENIIDESGMPKERFSAEFPKEGPSILRIQQVVRGDSAAYFCASSPTDRNQPQHFGDGTRLSIL.